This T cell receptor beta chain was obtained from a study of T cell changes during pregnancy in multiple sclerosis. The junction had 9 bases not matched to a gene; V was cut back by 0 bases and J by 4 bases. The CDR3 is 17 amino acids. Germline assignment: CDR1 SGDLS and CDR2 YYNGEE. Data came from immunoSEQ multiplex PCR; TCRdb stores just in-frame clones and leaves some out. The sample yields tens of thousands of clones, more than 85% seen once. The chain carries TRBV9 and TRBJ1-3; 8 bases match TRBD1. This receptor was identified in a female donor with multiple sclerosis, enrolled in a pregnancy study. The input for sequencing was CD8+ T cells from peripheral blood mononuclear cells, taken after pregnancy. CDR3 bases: TGTGCCAGCAGCGTAGGCCCGGACAGGGTGGTAGGAAACACCATATATTTT. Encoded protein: CASSVGPDRVVGNTIYF.